Following are 25 T cell receptor beta chains from one sample sequenced in a study of OX40 agonist ivuxolimab in advanced cancers. Profiled with immunoSEQ multiplex PCR; TCRdb holds only in-frame clones, not every one. The sample carries tens of thousands of clones, roughly nine tenths recorded once. The sequences come from CD4+ or CD8+ T cells sorted from blood, collected in a trial of the OX40 agonist ivuxolimab. The receptors were sampled from an adult with an advanced solid tumor such as melanoma, head and neck, liver or kidney cancer.

The gene calls are TRBV27 and TRBJ2-3; D remains ambiguous. Germline CDR1 is MNHEY and CDR2 is SMNVEV (reference sequence). The CDR3 has 10 amino acids. V was clipped by 8 bases and J by 3 bases, with 3 bases between them. The chain's CDR3 is CASGTDTQYF. CDR3 DNA: TGTGCCAGCGGGACAGATACGCAGTATTTT.

The chain combines TRBV27 with TRBJ2-3, with 10 positions matching TRBD2. This CDR3 spans 15 amino acids. From germline, CDR1 is MNHEY and CDR2 SMNVEV (reference sequence). Trimming took 2 bases from V and 6 from J; bases not matched to a gene: 5. CDR3 region: CASSLLAGEVDTQYF. DNA of the CDR3: TGTGCCAGCAGTTTACTAGCGGGAGAGGTCGATACGCAGTATTTT.

J is TRBJ2-7 and V is TRBV2, with no clear D. Trimming left V 1 base short and J 1 base short, with 8 bases between. The CDR3 is 14 residues long. CDR1 and CDR2 (germline): SNHLY, FYNNEI. The CDR3 spells CASSEVVVSYEQYF. The CDR3, as DNA: TGTGCCAGCAGTGAAGTGGTCGTATCCTACGAGCAGTACTTC.

The chain joins TRBV21-1 to TRBJ1-2; TRBD1 reflects the table's D call only, with no check against the DNA. TRBV21-1 is noted as a pseudogene. This CDR3 comprises 16 residues. CDR3 bases: TGTGCCAGCAGCATGACAGATCTCCTTTTTGCCTATGGCTACACCTTC. This sequence encodes CASSMTDLLFAYGYTF.

The chain recombines TRBV5-1 with TRBJ2-1; 8 nucleotides agree with TRBD1. Germline loops: CDR1 SGHRS, CDR2 YFSETQ. V was pared by 2 bases and J by 7 bases, with 2 bases of the junction left unmatched. The length of the CDR3 is 13 residues. The CDR3 loop reads CASSLTGGNEQFF. In DNA, the CDR3 is TGCGCCAGCAGCTTAACAGGGGGAAATGAGCAGTTCTTC. The full variable domain, completed using reference TRBV5-1 and TRBJ2-1, is KAGVTQTPRYLIKTRGQQVTLSCSPISGHRSVSWYQQTPGQGLQFLFEYFSETQRNKGNFPGRFSGRQFSNSRSEMNVSTLELGDSALYLCASSLTGGNEQFFGPGTRLTVL.

The chain carries TRBV5-4 and TRBJ1-2, with D perhaps matching TRBD1 (5 bases). The V end was cut by 0 bases, the J end by 4 bases, with 13 bases between. Germline assignment: CDR1 SGHNT and CDR2 YYREEE (reference sequence). The CDR3 extends over 15 amino acids. The CDR3 nucleotides are TGTGCCAGCAGCTTGGCCTCAGGGTTAGGCTATGGCTACACCTTC. This sequence encodes CASSLASGLGYGYTF.

The rearrangement joins TRBV7-3 to TRBJ2-2; TRBD2 matches at 8 bases. The CDR3 spans 14 residues. Germline CDR1 is SGHTA and CDR2 is FQGTGA. V lost 5 bases and J lost 2; bases outside the gene matches: 1. CDR3 loop: CASSREGNTGELFF. For the CDR3, the DNA is TGTGCCAGCAGCCGGGAGGGAAACACCGGGGAGCTGTTTTTT.

This clone was counted only a few times. The chain is built from TRBV2 and TRBJ1-1, with 11 bases fitting TRBD1. Germline V lookup: CDR1 SNHLY, CDR2 FYNNEI. The CDR3 sequence is 14 residues long. Trimming took 6 bases from V and 4 from J; bases not matched to a gene: 4. The CDR3 DNA sequence: TGTGCCAGCAGCGGGGGACAGGGGGGCACTGAAGCTTTCTTT. This sequence encodes CASSGGQGGTEAFF. Variable domain in full (rest from reference TRBV2 and TRBJ1-1): EPEVTQTPSHQVTQMGQEVILRCVPISNHLYFYWYRQILGQKVEFLVSFYNNEISEKSEIFDDQFSVERPDGSNFTLKIRSTKLEDSAMYFCASSGGQGGTEAFFGQGTRLTVV.

This chain connects TRBV2 to TRBJ1-4; 8 bases align to TRBD1. This CDR3 contains 16 residues. CDR1 is SNHLY and CDR2 is FYNNEI in the germline V gene. The trim removed 3 bases at V and 0 bases at J, leaving 3 bases unmatched. The CDR3 DNA sequence: TGTGCCAGCAGTGACGGGACAGGCACAACTAATGAAAAACTGTTTTTT. It codes for CASSDGTGTTNEKLFF.

The chain has TRBV21-1 and TRBJ2-7. TRBV21-1 is annotated as a pseudogene. This CDR3 is 11 amino acids long. This CDR3 is CASSDLYEQYF. In nucleotides, the CDR3 is TGTGCCAGCAGCGATCTCTACGAGCAGTACTTC.

The chain employs TRBV5-1 and TRBJ2-7; D is possibly TRBD1 (6 bases). This CDR3 is 15 amino acids long. In germline, CDR1 is SGHRS, CDR2 YFSETQ. V lost 2 bases to trimming and J lost 3 bases, with 15 bases between them. Here the CDR3 reads CASSLRGNLVYEQYF. DNA of the CDR3: TGCGCCAGCAGCTTAAGGGGGAATCTCGTCTACGAGCAGTACTTC.

The genes are TRBV29-1 and TRBJ2-7; perhaps TRBD2 as D (6 bases). Trimming shortened V by 7 bases and J by 3 bases, and 10 bases separated the two germline ends. This CDR3 is built from 11 residues. Germline V gene lookup returns CDR1 SQVTM and CDR2 ANQGSEA. Written as DNA, the CDR3 is TGCAGCGGGCGGGACGGCTACGAGCAGTACTTC. Amino acid sequence: CSGRDGYEQYF.

This clone was recorded once. The chain recombines TRBV7-9 with TRBJ2-5; D remains unclear. V lost 6 bases and J lost 2, with 4 bases in between. Per germline, CDR1 SEHNR and CDR2 FQNEAQ (reference sequence). This CDR3 has 11 amino acids. CDR3 in DNA: TGTGCCAGCAGATATCAAGAGACCCAGTACTTC. Translated: CASRYQETQYF.

In this sample, this clone turned up once. J is TRBJ2-1 and V is TRBV7-9, with 8 bases identical to TRBD1. Germline-derived CDR1 and CDR2 are SEHNR and FQNEAQ (reference sequence). After removal of 6 bases from V and 4 bases from J, the junction contained 5 bases not matched to a gene. This CDR3 has 14 amino acids. CDR3 nucleotide sequence: TGTGCCAGCAGTTCGGACAGGGCGTACAATGAGCAGTTCTTC. Protein product: CASSSDRAYNEQFF.

V and J are TRBV5-1 and TRBJ1-1; D possibly corresponds to TRBD1 (5 bases). The V end lost 4 bases, the J end lost 0 bases, and 16 bases lay between the germline ends. The germline V gene has CDR1 SGHRS and CDR2 YFSETQ. CDR3 size: 16 residues. CDR3 DNA sequence: TGCGCCAGCAGCCTAGACAGTTACCCCTTGAACACTGAAGCTTTCTTT. It yields the protein CASSLDSYPLNTEAFF.

V and J are TRBV29-1 and TRBJ1-2; tentative D call: TRBD1 (6 bases). V was shortened by 3 bases and J by 0 bases, with 14 bases between the two germline ends. The CDR3 has 15 amino acids. Per germline, CDR1 SQVTM and CDR2 ANQGSEA. In nucleotides, the CDR3 is TGCAGCGTTGAGTCCGGGGACATCTCTAACTATGGCTACACCTTC. Translated, it gives CSVESGDISNYGYTF.

The chain is built from TRBV7-9 and TRBJ2-1; D assignment may be TRBD1 or TRBD2 (5 bases each). V lost 3 bases and J 2 bases, leaving 11 bases between the germline ends. The CDR3 is 15 residues long. CDR1 and CDR2 from the germline V gene are SEHNR and FQNEAQ (reference sequence). CDR3 protein: CASSFGRETYNEQFF. The CDR3 DNA reads TGTGCCAGCAGCTTTGGCAGGGAGACCTACAATGAGCAGTTCTTC. The full variable domain, its missing parts supplied by reference TRBV7-9 and TRBJ2-1, is DTGVSQNPRHKITKRGQNVTFRCDPISEHNRLYWYRQTLGQGPEFLTYFQNEAQLEKSRLLSDRFSAERPKGSFSTLEIQRTEQGDSAMYLCASSFGRETYNEQFFGPGTRLTVL.

The chain combines TRBV6-1 with TRBJ2-7; the D is unclear. Per the germline V gene, CDR1 is MNHNS and CDR2 is SASEGT. With 1 base removed from V and 3 bases from J, the gap between germline ends came to 16 bases. The CDR3 is made up of 16 amino acids. CDR3 loop: CASSEGSVGIYYEQYF. CDR3 in DNA: TGTGCCAGCAGTGAAGGGAGCGTCGGTATTTACTACGAGCAGTACTTC.

The V call is TRBV9, the J call TRBJ1-5; D not resolved. The germline CDR1 and CDR2 sequences are SGDLS and YYNGEE. V was cut by 3 bases and J by 0 bases, with 10 bases left in between. This CDR3 spans 15 amino acids. The CDR3 reads CASSGAGASNQPQHF. In DNA, the CDR3 is TGTGCCAGCAGCGGGGCAGGAGCTAGCAATCAGCCCCAGCATTTT.

The rearrangement uses TRBV27 and TRBJ2-1; D gene unclear. CDR3 length: 15 amino acids. V lost 5 bases, J lost 0 bases, and 11 bases lay in between. The germline CDR1 and CDR2 sequences are MNHEY and SMNVEV (reference sequence). CDR3 nucleotides: TGTGCCAGCAGTGCTTACAGTAGCTCCTACAATGAGCAGTTCTTC. Its translation: CASSAYSSSYNEQFF.

This chain uses TRBV14 with TRBJ2-1; D possibly corresponds to TRBD1 (5 bases). V was clipped by 0 bases and J by 5 bases, with 11 bases between them. The CDR3 runs 15 residues. The germline V gene has CDR1 SGHDN and CDR2 FVKESK. CDR3 loop: CASSQDFQGHNEQFF. CDR3 coding DNA: TGTGCCAGCAGCCAAGATTTCCAGGGCCACAATGAGCAGTTCTTC.

This clone occurred once. The genes are TRBV10-2 and TRBJ2-1; 7 bases fit TRBD2. With 3 bases clipped from V and 4 bases from J, the junction kept 6 bases outside the gene matches. CDR1 is WSHSY and CDR2 is SAAADI in the germline V gene. The CDR3 length is 15 residues. CDR3 DNA: TGCGCCAGCAGTGATATACGGGAGGCGTACAATGAGCAGTTCTTC. Translation gives CASSDIREAYNEQFF.

J is TRBJ2-1 and V is TRBV25-1; D is unresolved. V lost 3 bases and J 4 bases, leaving 4 bases between the germline ends. This CDR3 has 12 residues. Per the germline V gene, CDR1 is MGHDK and CDR2 is SYGVNS. The CDR3 reads CASSDWYNEQFF. CDR3 coding DNA: TGTGCCAGCAGTGACTGGTACAATGAGCAGTTCTTC. The full variable domain, completed using reference TRBV25-1 and TRBJ2-1, is EADIYQTPRYLVIGTGKKITLECSQTMGHDKMYWYQQDPGMELHLIHYSYGVNSTEKGDLSSESTVSRIRTEHFPLTLESARPSHTSQYLCASSDWYNEQFFGPGTRLTVL.

In DNA form, the CDR3 reads TGTGCCAGCAGTCTACGACTAGCAGACTACGAGCAGTACTTC. This sequence encodes CASSLRLADYEQYF. The chain has TRBV6-5 and TRBJ2-7, with 7 positions matching TRBD2. Germline V gene sequence: CDR1 MNHEY, CDR2 SVGAGI. Germline trimming cut 5 bases from V and 3 bases from J; bases unmatched to any gene: 7. CDR3 size: 14 residues.

This chain joins TRBV11-2 and TRBJ2-7, with unresolved D. Looked up from germline, CDR1 is SGHAT and CDR2 is FQNNGV. The CDR3 totals 13 residues. V was pared by 6 bases and J by 0 bases, with 9 bases between. CDR3 sequence: CASSLERSYEQYF. The CDR3 DNA reads TGTGCCAGCAGTCTGGAACGCTCCTACGAGCAGTACTTC.